Shown below are 26 T cell receptor beta chains from a single sample sequenced in a study of T cells expressing NK-cell markers. Following a re-call of the 5' RACE reads, TCRdb has one entry per CDR3 protein and lacks DNA. The table for this sample gives 200,000 to 300,000 distinct CDR3 sequences. Material: blood T cells: a sorted CD56 or NKG2C T cell subset, CD4+ or CD8+ T cells, or bulk PBMC T cells (not recorded which). These receptors all stem from a woman aged 18 to 75 in good health.

CDR3 amino acids: CASSQEVHRGIGQPQHF. The J gene is TRBJ1-5, the V gene TRBV4-3; TCRdb returns TRBD1, unconfirmable since there is no DNA. This CDR3 has 17 amino acids. Per germline, CDR1 LGHNA and CDR2 YSLEER.

The rearrangement uses TRBV4-3 and TRBJ2-1; TCRdb picks TRBD2, but there is no DNA to check that call. The germline V gene has CDR1 LGHNA and CDR2 YSLEER. There are 16 residues in the CDR3. The CDR3 region is CASSLAGGTAYNEQFF.

The gene calls are TRBV30 and TRBJ1-1. The CDR3 runs 12 residues. Germline CDR1 is GTSNPN and CDR2 is SVGIG (reference sequence). CDR3 loop: CAWTGPNTEAFF. Supplemented by reference TRBV30 and TRBJ1-1, the full variable domain reads SQTIHQWPATLVQPVGSPLSLECTVEGTSNPNLYWYRQAAGRGLQLLFYSVGIGQISSEVPQNLSASRPQDRQFILSSKKLLLSDSGFYLCAWTGPNTEAFFGQGTRLTVV.

The V gene is TRBV3-1, the J gene TRBJ2-1; TCRdb names TRBD2, which stays unverified in the absence of DNA. Germline V gives CDR1 LGHDT, CDR2 YNNKEL (reference sequence). The CDR3 sequence is 19 residues long. This CDR3 is CASSHPTYRLADSDNEQFF.

The J gene is TRBJ2-3, the V gene TRBV29-1; TCRdb names TRBD2, which stays unverified in the absence of DNA. The germline V gene has CDR1 SQVTM and CDR2 ANQGSEA. This CDR3 has 13 amino acids. The CDR3 protein is CSVDRAHTDTQYF.

The chain couples TRBV19 to TRBJ2-1; the TCRdb D gene call, TRBD2, has no DNA to confirm it. From germline, CDR1 is LNHDA and CDR2 SQIVND (reference sequence). There are 13 residues in the CDR3. The CDR3 loop reads CASSGSTLGPQFF.

CDR3 residues: CASSSQRGETQYF. The gene calls are TRBV7-2 and TRBJ2-5; TCRdb outputs TRBD1, but without DNA this stays unchecked. This CDR3 contains 13 residues. The germline gives CDR1 SGHTA, CDR2 FQGNSA.

The chain is built from TRBV6-1 and TRBJ1-5; the TCRdb call, TRBD1, lacks DNA for checking. The CDR3 is made up of 14 amino acids. Germline V gene data show CDR1 as MNHNS and CDR2 as SASEGT. The CDR3 is CASRAGQRNQPQHF.

This rearrangement joins TRBV5-5 to TRBJ2-1; the D call from TCRdb, TRBD2, cannot be confirmed without DNA. The CDR3 length is 16 residues. CDR1 SGHKS and CDR2 YYEKEE come from the germline V gene (reference sequence). The CDR3 loop is CASSKVAGASYNEQFF.

The chain couples TRBV3-1 to TRBJ2-4; TCRdb names TRBD2, which stays unverified in the absence of DNA. Germline V lookup: CDR1 LGHDT, CDR2 YNNKEL (reference sequence). The CDR3 extends over 14 amino acids. CDR3 loop: CASSQEGGMDIQYF.

The gene calls are TRBV12-3 or TRBV12-4 and TRBJ2-7; TCRdb lists TRBD1, though no DNA is available to test this call. This CDR3 region has 15 residues. The CDR3 sequence is CASSPPDRSPNEQYF.

The chain couples TRBV5-6 to TRBJ2-7. The CDR3 spans 14 residues. Germline V gene data show CDR1 as SGHDT and CDR2 as YYEEEE. The CDR3 sequence: CASSSRGRSYEQYF. Supplemented by reference TRBV5-6 and TRBJ2-7, the full variable domain reads DAGVTQSPTHLIKTRGQQVTLRCSPKSGHDTVSWYQQALGQGPQFIFQYYEEEERQRGNFPDRFSGHQFPNYSSELNVNALLLGDSALYLCASSSRGRSYEQYFGPGTRLTVT.

The chain combines TRBV20-1 with TRBJ2-2; TCRdb's assignment of TRBD2 cannot be checked, as there is no DNA. Germline V lookup: CDR1 DFQATT, CDR2 SNEGSKA (reference sequence). The CDR3 has 14 residues. CDR3 residues: CSASEAGGTGELFF.

J is TRBJ2-3 and V is TRBV6-5; TCRdb indicates TRBD2, and absent DNA this call remains unverified. The CDR3 contains 17 residues. Germline V gene data show CDR1 as MNHEY and CDR2 as SVGAGI. The CDR3 here is CASSYISGGSPTDTQYF.

The J gene is TRBJ2-5, the V gene TRBV12-3 or TRBV12-4. This CDR3 is built from 14 residues. CDR3 amino acids: CASSFSYPQETQYF.

This chain links TRBV15 with TRBJ2-5. The V gene's germline CDR1 is LNHNV and CDR2 YYDKDF (reference sequence). There are 13 residues in the CDR3. CDR3 loop: CATSRRYQETQYF.

The J gene is TRBJ2-2, the V gene TRBV12-3 or TRBV12-4; TCRdb indicates TRBD1, and absent DNA this call remains unverified. This CDR3 has 15 amino acids. The CDR3 spells CASSRDSITTGELFF.

The V and J genes are TRBV29-1 and TRBJ2-1; TCRdb's D call, TRBD1, is unchecked because there is no DNA. Germline CDR1 and CDR2: SQVTM and ANQGSEA. This CDR3 spans 16 amino acids. The CDR3 spells CSVEDYKPGATNEQFF.

The genes are TRBV6-2 or TRBV6-3 and TRBJ2-2; lacking DNA, the TRBD2 call made by TCRdb goes unchecked. CDR1 MNHEY and CDR2 SVGEGT come from the germline V gene. This CDR3 spans 17 amino acids. CDR3 sequence reads: CASSYVRGAANTGELFF.

The CDR3 reads CASSVEGFVGYTF. J is TRBJ1-2 and V is TRBV9. Germline lookup yields CDR1 SGDLS and CDR2 YYNGEE. The length of the CDR3 is 13 residues.

V usage is TRBV10-2 and J usage is TRBJ1-6. Germline V CDR1 and CDR2: WSHSY, SAAADI. The CDR3 runs 15 residues. The CDR3 sequence: CASSPTGPSDSPLHF.

The chain uses TRBV18 and TRBJ2-2. The CDR3 runs to 13 residues. Germline V gene lookup returns CDR1 KGHSH and CDR2 LQKENI. CDR3 loop: CASSPPHTGELFF.

The genes are TRBV7-3 and TRBJ2-1; TCRdb's D gene call, TRBD2, goes unchecked for lack of DNA. CDR3 size: 16 residues. Germline V CDR1 and CDR2: SGHTA, FQGTGA. The CDR3 loop is CASSLFSSGKRSEQFF. Based on the CDR3 plus reference TRBV7-3 and TRBJ2-1, the full variable domain is GAGVSQTPSNKVTEKGKYVELRCDPISGHTALYWYRQSLGQGPEFLIYFQGTGAADDSGLPNDRFFAVRPEGSVSTLKIQRTERGDSAVYLCASSLFSSGKRSEQFFGPGTRLTVL.

The gene calls are TRBV20-1 and TRBJ1-1; the TRBD1 assignment by TCRdb is unverifiable without DNA. Per the germline V gene, CDR1 is DFQATT and CDR2 is SNEGSKA (reference sequence). CDR3 size: 13 residues. CDR3 protein: CSARDGHPTEAFF.

This chain connects TRBV6-2 or TRBV6-3 to TRBJ2-7; TCRdb selects TRBD2, and the lack of DNA leaves this call unchecked. This CDR3 has 13 amino acids. Germline CDR1 MNHEY, CDR2 SVGEGT. This CDR3 reads CASRTSGTYEQYF.

The chain links TRBV29-1 to TRBJ2-2. There are 13 residues in the CDR3. Germline V gene sequence: CDR1 SQVTM, CDR2 ANQGSEA. This CDR3 is CSVEHLSTGELFF.